This T cell receptor (beta chain) was profiled in a study of shared clonotypes between healthy human individuals. On the study more broadly: Donors were a couple of women and a few men aged 18 to 49. Notes on the study in general: Sharing across four donors was highest in naive CD4 (around 5%) and lowest in memory CD8 (roughly 0.4%).

Some clones are missing from TCRdb's copy, which holds only in-frame ones; the method was immunoSEQ multiplex PCR. Of fewer than 1.6 million clones in the sample, approximately 98.5% were seen once. As for this clone: Antigen: not known.

Germline CDR1 reads SGHNT; CDR2 reads YYREEE (reference sequence). The CDR3 has 18 amino acids. V shed 3 bases and J 1 base; nucleotides not matched to a gene: 11. The sequence was obtained from a man under 40 in good health. Specimen: naive CD4+ T cells sorted from blood. Noted subset: CD45RA+ positively selected. The chain couples TRBV5-4 to TRBJ2-5; 11 nucleotides align to TRBD2. This CDR3 reads CASSSGKELAGVQETQYF. The CDR3 nucleotides are TGTGCCAGCAGCTCGGGAAAGGAACTAGCGGGGGTCCAAGAGACCCAGTACTTC.